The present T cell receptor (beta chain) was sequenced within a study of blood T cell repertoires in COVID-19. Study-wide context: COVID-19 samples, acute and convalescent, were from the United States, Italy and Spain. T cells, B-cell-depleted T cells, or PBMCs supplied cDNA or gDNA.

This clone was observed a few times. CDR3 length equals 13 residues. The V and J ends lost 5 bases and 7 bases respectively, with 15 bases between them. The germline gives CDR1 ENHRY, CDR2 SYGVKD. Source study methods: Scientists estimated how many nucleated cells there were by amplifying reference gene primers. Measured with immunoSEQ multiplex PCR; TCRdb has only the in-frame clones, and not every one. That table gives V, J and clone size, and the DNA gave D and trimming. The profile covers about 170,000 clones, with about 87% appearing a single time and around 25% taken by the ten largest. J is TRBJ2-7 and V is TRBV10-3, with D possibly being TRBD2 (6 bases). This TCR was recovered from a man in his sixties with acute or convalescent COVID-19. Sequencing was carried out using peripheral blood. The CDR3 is CAISKLADGEQYV. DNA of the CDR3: TGTGCCATCAGTAAACTAGCTGACGGGGAGCAGTACGTC.